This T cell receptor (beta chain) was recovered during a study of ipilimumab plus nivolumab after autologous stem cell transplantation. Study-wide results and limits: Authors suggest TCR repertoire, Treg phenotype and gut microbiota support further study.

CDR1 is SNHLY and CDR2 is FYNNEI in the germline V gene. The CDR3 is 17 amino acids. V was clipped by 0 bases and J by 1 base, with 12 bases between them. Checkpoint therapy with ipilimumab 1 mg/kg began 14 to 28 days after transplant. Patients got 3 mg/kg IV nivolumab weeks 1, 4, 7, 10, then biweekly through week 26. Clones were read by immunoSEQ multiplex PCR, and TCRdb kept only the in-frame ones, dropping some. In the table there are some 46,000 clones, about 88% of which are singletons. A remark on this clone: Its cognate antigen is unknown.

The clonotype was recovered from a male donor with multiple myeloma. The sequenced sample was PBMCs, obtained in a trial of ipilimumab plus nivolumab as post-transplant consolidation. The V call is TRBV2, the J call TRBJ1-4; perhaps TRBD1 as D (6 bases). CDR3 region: CASSEASGVRTNEKLFF. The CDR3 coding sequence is TGTGCCAGCAGTGAAGCTTCAGGGGTCAGAACTAATGAAAAACTGTTTTTT.